The 15 T cell receptor beta chains reported below all come from one sample, sequenced in a study of blood T cell repertoires in COVID-19 (dated by TCRdb to the early 2020s). Library preparation was by the immunoSEQ multiplex PCR assay. In TCRdb, the immuneACCESS table is reduced to in-frame sequences with V and J assigned. These tables do not hold every clone; where another copy was compared, an unresolved V gene accounts for under half, and the others remain unexplained. This sample comprises approximately 150,000 clones, roughly 80% of them detected only once. Approximately 15% of the sample is in the top ten clones. The source material was peripheral blood. These receptors all come from a man aged 45-65 years with acute or convalescent COVID-19.

This clone was counted at least ten times. The chain uses TRBV28 and TRBJ2-7; 10 nucleotides align to TRBD1. This CDR3 spans 16 amino acids. Germline CDR1 MDHEN, CDR2 SYDVKM. J lost 0 bases, V lost 5 bases, and 7 bases had no gene match. CDR3 DNA: TGTGCCAGCAGTCCCCGGGGGACAGGGGACTCCTACGAGCAGTACGTC. Protein sequence: CASSPRGTGDSYEQYV.

The rearrangement uses TRBV30 and TRBJ1-3, with a tentative D call TRBD1 (5 bases). This CDR3 spans 15 amino acids. The ends were cut back, 2 bases at V and 4 bases at J, with 15 bases in the middle. The germline V gene encodes CDR1 GTSNPN and CDR2 SVGIG (reference sequence). The CDR3 is CAWSPPGGLGNTIYF. The CDR3 DNA reads TGTGCCTGGAGTCCCCCCGGGGGGTTAGGAAACACCATATATTTT.

The V call is TRBV7-8, the J call TRBJ1-6; no firm D call. The CDR3 covers 18 residues. The V gene lost 2 bases and the J gene lost 0 bases, with 14 bases spanning the gap. Germline CDR1 is SGHVS and CDR2 is FQNEAQ. The CDR3 reads CASSLSQVMSSYNSPLHF. As DNA, the CDR3 is TGTGCCAGCAGCTTATCCCAGGTGATGAGCTCCTATAATTCACCCCTCCACTTT.

This rearrangement joins TRBV27 to TRBJ1-1; 7 nucleotides agree with TRBD1. The CDR3 loop spans 14 amino acids. Trimming cost V 0 bases and J 5 bases; bases outside gene matches: 3. Germline V gene data show CDR1 as MNHEY and CDR2 as SMNVEV (reference sequence). The CDR3 sequence is CASSLSPQGTEAFF. In DNA form, the CDR3 reads TGTGCCAGCAGTTTATCGCCACAGGGGACTGAAGCTTTCTTT.

V is TRBV4-1 and J is TRBJ2-5; 7 nucleotides align to TRBD1. CDR1 and CDR2 from the germline V gene are MGHRA and YSYEKL. This CDR3 contains 15 residues. The V segment lost 1 base and the J segment 4 bases; nucleotides outside the gene matches: 6. The CDR3 protein is CASSQVGTATETQYF. CDR3 DNA sequence: TGCGCCAGCAGCCAAGTCGGGACAGCCACAGAGACCCAGTACTTC.

The CDR3 DNA reads TGTGCCAGCTCACCATTTCGGCGGGGGGGTTCTTTGGAGACCCAGTACTTC. Translation gives CASSPFRRGGSLETQYF. The chain combines TRBV18 with TRBJ2-5; 9 bases are a match to TRBD2. CDR3 length equals 17 residues. V gave up 2 bases and J gave up 5 bases; unmatched junction bases: 12. CDR1 and CDR2 from the germline V gene are KGHSH and LQKENI.

There are a few counts of this clone. V is TRBV28 and J is TRBJ1-4; TRBD1 agrees at 8 bases. CDR1 and CDR2 from the germline V gene are MDHEN and SYDVKM. The CDR3 totals 15 residues. V was pared by 6 bases and J by 7 bases, with 10 bases of the junction left unmatched. The CDR3 loop is CASRTDPTGAEKLFF. DNA of the CDR3: TGTGCCAGCAGAACCGACCCGACAGGGGCTGAAAAACTGTTTTTT.

This clone was counted once. CDR3 coding DNA: TGCGCCAGCAGCTTTGGGCTTGAGACCAATGAGCAGTTCTTC. Its protein is CASSFGLETNEQFF. J is TRBJ2-1 and V is TRBV5-1; D gene ambiguous. CDR1 is SGHRS, CDR2 YFSETQ, per germline. CDR3 length equals 14 residues. Trimming shortened V by 2 bases and J by 6 bases, and 12 bases separated the two germline ends.

A remark on this clone: The sample has other DNA sequences that encode this CDR3 too. The chain couples TRBV5-1 to TRBJ2-5, with 14 bases identical to TRBD2. The CDR3 has 16 amino acids. The V gene end was trimmed by 0 bases and the J gene end by 2 bases; junction bases not matched to a gene: 0. Germline V gene lookup returns CDR1 SGHRS and CDR2 YFSETQ. CDR3 sequence (DNA): TGCGCCAGCAGCTTGGGACTAGCGGGGGGGCAAGAGACCCAGTACTTC. It yields the protein CASSLGLAGGQETQYF. The whole variable domain, remainder taken from reference TRBV5-1 and TRBJ2-5, is KAGVTQTPRYLIKTRGQQVTLSCSPISGHRSVSWYQQTPGQGLQFLFEYFSETQRNKGNFPGRFSGRQFSNSRSEMNVSTLELGDSALYLCASSLGLAGGQETQYFGPGTRLLVL.

The rearrangement links TRBV30 to TRBJ2-2, with 11 positions matching TRBD2. This CDR3 comprises 15 residues. Germline-derived CDR1 and CDR2 are GTSNPN and SVGIG (reference sequence). J gave up 6 bases and V 2 bases, and 5 bases lay outside the gene matches. In nucleotides, the CDR3 is TGTGCCTGGAGTCTTACTAGCGGGGGTTCCGGGGAGCTGTTTTTT. Its translation is CAWSLTSGGSGELFF.

The J gene is TRBJ1-1, the V gene TRBV4-1, with D unresolved. The length of the CDR3 is 14 residues. Trimming removed 6 bases from V and 1 base from J, with 12 bases in between. CDR1 is MGHRA, CDR2 YSYEKL, per germline. The CDR3 nucleotides read TGCGCCAGCAGGGGCACCCTAAAGAACACTGAAGCTTTCTTT. Amino acids: CASRGTLKNTEAFF.

The chain joins TRBV19 to TRBJ2-3; D perhaps matches TRBD2 (5 bases). This CDR3 comprises 17 residues. V shed 0 bases and J shed 5 bases, with 18 bases lying between them. Germline CDR1 reads LNHDA; CDR2 reads SQIVND (reference sequence). For the CDR3, the DNA is TGTGCCAGTAGTATAGACCATGCGGGCGGGTACAGAGATACGCAGTATTTT. Its translation is CASSIDHAGGYRDTQYF.

The J gene is TRBJ1-3, the V gene TRBV9, with D perhaps matching TRBD1 (6 bases). With 3 bases removed from V and 0 bases from J, the gap between germline ends came to 16 bases. The CDR3 extends over 17 amino acids. Germline assignment: CDR1 SGDLS and CDR2 YYNGEE. The CDR3 DNA reads as TGTGCCAGCAGCGCGACAAGGACAGCTACCTCTGGAAACACCATATATTTT. Its translation is CASSATRTATSGNTIYF.

The chain uses TRBV10-3 and TRBJ1-2; 11 nucleotides line up with TRBD1. This CDR3 region has 14 residues. The V and J ends lost 7 bases and 8 bases, in that order; junction bases with no gene match: 9. Germline V CDR1 and CDR2: ENHRY, SYGVKD. The CDR3: CAITLGQGASGYTF. The CDR3 DNA reads as TGTGCCATCACCCTCGGACAGGGGGCATCGGGCTACACCTTC.

The chain couples TRBV7-6 to TRBJ1-2; D perhaps matches TRBD1 (5 bases). V lost 1 base to trimming and J lost 2 bases, with 8 bases between them. Germline-derived CDR1 and CDR2 are SGHVS and FNYEAQ. The CDR3 is 14 amino acids. The CDR3 sequence: CASSLGGGNYGYTF. Here the CDR3 DNA reads TGTGCCAGCAGCTTAGGGGGGGGGAACTATGGCTACACCTTC.